These T cell receptor beta chains were read from a single sample in a study of blood T cell repertoires in COVID-19. Generated by immunoSEQ multiplex PCR, the TCRdb table keeps only in-frame clones and is missing some. The sample yields about 280,000 clones, approximately 85% seen once. The sample was PBMCs or T cells enriched from blood (not recorded which). The origin of the receptors is a woman aged 25 to 45 who had recovered from COVID-19. The CDR3 runs from the conserved cysteine through the conserved F or W. The D gene is left open where the match is weak. The listing skips clone size in some rows; elsewhere it reads once, few, many or a size class.

D | J | V | size | CDR3 | DNA
NA | TRBJ2-3 | TRBV7-3 | NA | CASSFGGFTDTQYF | TGTGCCAGCAGCTTCGGCGGATTCACAGATACGCAGTATTTT
TRBD1 | TRBJ1-2 | TRBV7-9 | few | CASSFPTGLYGYTF | TGTGCCAGCAGCTTCCCGACAGGGCTGTATGGCTACACCTTC
TRBD1 | TRBJ2-7 | TRBV11-2 | NA | CASSLGPGTGGYEQYF | TGTGCCAGCAGCTTGGGACCGGGAACAGGGGGCTACGAGCAGTACTTC
TRBD2 | TRBJ2-2 | TRBV24-1 | few | CATSDLSGGGTGELFF | TGTGCCACCAGTGATTTGTCGGGGGGAGGCACCGGGGAGCTGTTTTTT
NA | TRBJ2-7 | TRBV21-1 | once | CASRPLASDPYEQYF | TGTGCCAGCAGACCACTAGCGTCGGACCCCTACGAGCAGTACTTC
NA | TRBJ1-1 | TRBV25-1 | NA | CASLPGNMNTEAFF | TGTGCCAGCCTCCCAGGCAACATGAACACTGAAGCTTTCTTT
TRBD1 | TRBJ2-7 | TRBV6-1 | NA | CASSEGDRDSYEQYF | TGTGCCAGCAGTGAAGGGGACAGGGATTCCTACGAGCAGTACTTC
NA | TRBJ1-1 | TRBV19 | NA | CASSITVTEFQAGAFF | TGTGCCAGTAGTATTACGGTGACCGAGTTTCAGGCGGGGGCTTTCTTT
TRBD1 | TRBJ2-7 | TRBV15 | NA | CATSRDLGTGMYEQYF | TGTGCCACCAGCAGAGATCTAGGGACAGGGATGTACGAGCAGTACTTC
TRBD2 | TRBJ2-7 | TRBV2 | NA | CASSEKSGGAPYF | TGTGCCAGCAGTGAAAAGAGCGGGGGGGCCCCGTACTTC
NA | TRBJ1-2 | TRBV4-3 | NA | CASSQDGDSGYTF | TGCGCCAGCAGCCAAGATGGGGACTCTGGCTACACCTTC
NA | TRBJ2-5 | TRBV30 | NA | CAWGNAETQYF | TGTGCCTGGGGTAACGCGGAGACCCAGTACTTC
NA | TRBJ2-7 | TRBV11-2 | NA | CASSLGRAAEQYF | TGTGCCAGCAGCTTAGGGAGGGCCGCCGAGCAGTACTTC
TRBD2 | TRBJ2-7 | TRBV11-3 | NA | CASSSSSGSSYEQYF | TGTGCCAGCAGCTCGTCTAGCGGGAGCTCCTACGAGCAGTACTTC
TRBD2 | TRBJ2-2 | TRBV5-1 | NA | CASSLGPGLAGGGELFF | TGCGCCAGCAGCTTGGGACCGGGACTAGCGGGAGGCGGGGAGCTGTTTTTT
NA | TRBJ1-2 | TRBV10-3 | once | CAISSGNYYGYTF | TGTGCCATCAGTTCAGGGAATTACTATGGCTACACCTTC
TRBD2 | TRBJ2-7 | TRBV6-5 | NA | CASRTERGLPPEQYF | TGTGCCAGCAGGACTGAGCGGGGACTCCCGCCCGAGCAGTACTTC
TRBD1 | TRBJ1-5 | TRBV15 | few | CATSIDRGGQPQHF | TGTGCCACCAGCATCGACAGGGGCGGTCAGCCCCAGCATTTT
TRBD1 | TRBJ1-2 | TRBV24-1 | NA | CATSRAGGYGYTF | TGTGCCACCAGTCGAGCAGGGGGGTATGGCTACACCTTC
NA | TRBJ1-1 | TRBV7-9 | NA | CASSPPGIEAFF | TGTGCCAGCAGCCCTCCGGGAATCGAAGCTTTCTTT
TRBD2 | TRBJ2-7 | TRBV2 | NA | CASSETSGDSSYEQYF | TGTGCCAGCAGTGAAACTAGCGGGGATAGCTCCTACGAGCAGTACTTC
TRBD1 | TRBJ1-3 | TRBV9 | NA | CASSPGQFVSGNTIYF | TGTGCCAGCAGCCCGGGACAGTTTGTCTCTGGAAACACCATATATTTT
TRBD1 | TRBJ1-2 | TRBV3-1/TRBV3-2 | NA | CASSHQTGSGYTF | TGTGCCAGCAGCCACCAGACAGGGAGTGGCTACACCTTC
NA | TRBJ1-2 | TRBV6-4 | NA | CASSEGLGGGGYTF | TGTGCCAGCAGTGAAGGCCTAGGGGGTGGAGGCTACACCTTC
NA | TRBJ1-3 | TRBV5-1 | NA | CASSLLTGNTIYF | TGCGCCAGCAGCTTACTTACTGGAAACACCATATATTTT
NA | TRBJ1-6 | TRBV4-3 | NA | CASSQPGNSPLHF | TGCGCCAGCAGCCAACCAGGGAATTCACCCCTCCACTTT
TRBD1 | TRBJ1-5 | TRBV7-9 | few | CASTGTGNQPQHF | TGTGCCAGCACCGGGACAGGGAATCAGCCCCAGCATTTT
NA | TRBJ1-2 | TRBV28 | NA | CASSLNTVYGYTF | TGTGCCAGCAGTTTAAACACAGTCTATGGCTACACCTTC
NA | TRBJ2-6 | TRBV28 | NA | CASSLLRAGANVLTF | TGTGCCAGCAGTCTCCTCAGGGCAGGGGCCAACGTCCTGACTTTC
NA | TRBJ2-7 | TRBV6-6 | NA | CASSPGGAHEQYF | TGTGCCAGCAGCCCCGGAGGGGCCCACGAGCAGTACTTC
NA | TRBJ1-2 | TRBV1 | NA | CTSSQDGDTDYGYTF | TGCACCAGCAGCCAAGATGGGGACACGGACTATGGCTACACCTTC
TRBD1 | TRBJ1-5 | TRBV19 | NA | CASSIVRQGGYQPQHF | TGTGCCAGTAGTATAGTCCGACAGGGGGGTTATCAGCCCCAGCATTTT
NA | TRBJ2-7 | TRBV19 | NA | CASREGANYEQYF | TGTGCCAGTAGGGAAGGGGCCAACTACGAGCAGTACTTC
TRBD1 | TRBJ2-1 | TRBV5-4 | NA | CASSLTGGAYNEQFF | TGTGCCAGCAGCTTGACAGGGGGCGCCTACAATGAGCAGTTCTTC
NA | TRBJ2-2 | TRBV6-1 | NA | CASSEVFGGALTGELFF | TGTGCCAGCAGTGAAGTGTTTGGCGGGGCCCTCACCGGGGAGCTGTTTTTT
TRBD2 | TRBJ2-6 | TRBV4-1 | NA | CASSQGTSGGARANVLTF | TGCGCCAGCAGCCAGGGGACTAGCGGGGGGGCTAGGGCCAACGTCCTGACTTTC
NA | TRBJ1-1 | TRBV29-1 | few | CSVPQGTEAFF | TGCAGCGTTCCCCAGGGCACTGAAGCTTTCTTT